This T cell receptor (beta chain) was recorded in a study of cytomegalovirus exposure and HLA in healthy donors. Whole-study results and caveats: A missense DCLRE1C variant was associated with V- and J-gene trimming of TCR beta chains in a later analysis, and an independent cohort replicated the association. Association of approximately 16,000 TCR beta sequences with HLA alleles was found at 0.05 false discovery rate in a later analysis. There were a few CMV-associated chains whose specificity for CMV antigens was confirmed in vitro.

Germline CDR1 reads SGDLS; CDR2 reads YYNGEE. The V gene lost 3 bases and the J gene lost 8 bases, with 17 bases spanning the gap. This CDR3 has 14 residues. A multiplex PCR was run with 60 Vbeta primers and 13 Jbeta primers. Generated by immunoSEQ multiplex PCR, the TCRdb table keeps only in-frame clones and is missing some. The data hold about 170,000 clones, with under 85% observed a single time. As concerns this clone: The antigen is undetermined.

V gene TRBV9 combines with J gene TRBJ1-1, with no clear D. The TCR was taken from a human donor in good health. Sequences were obtained from PBMCs. DNA for the CDR3: TGTGCCAGCAGCGCTACAGTCGGGAGCACCGAAGCTTTCTTT. Encoded protein: CASSATVGSTEAFF.